Shown below are 8 T cell receptor beta chains from a single sample sequenced in a study of cytomegalovirus exposure and HLA in healthy donors. PCR used 60 Vbeta primers and 13 Jbeta primers. The protocol was immunoSEQ multiplex PCR, while the TCRdb copy is restricted to in-frame clones and leaves out a portion. This table holds a few hundred thousand clones, 80% to 95% found once. The sample comprised PBMCs. These receptors were obtained from a girl aged 2 to 10 in good health and CMV-seronegative.

Concerning this clone: At one end the junction does not follow the germline gene, possibly because of a read error. The chain links TRBV5-1 to TRBJ1-1; D is possibly TRBD1 (5 bases). Germline V CDR1 and CDR2: SGHRS, YFSETQ. The length of the CDR3 is 15 residues. The CDR3 DNA is TGCGCCAGCAGCTTGGCCGGTGGCCTAGGGACTGAAGCCTTCTTT. Translated, it gives CASSLAGGLGTEAFF.

This chain uses TRBV5-3 with TRBJ1-6, with TRBD1 matching over 9 bases. TRBV5-3 is placed among ORFs of uncertain function. The junction had 11 bases not matched to a gene; V was cut back by 4 bases and J by 0 bases. The CDR3 is 19 residues long. The DNA for the CDR3 is TGTGCCAGAAGCCGTCCCGGGACAGGGACGGACTCCTATAATTCACCCCTCCACTTT. Amino acids: CARSRPGTGTDSYNSPLHF.

The chain links TRBV4-1 to TRBJ2-1; D may match TRBD1 or TRBD2 (7 bases each). V was shortened by 4 bases and J by 3 bases, with 16 bases between the two germline ends. The CDR3 length is 16 residues. The germline CDR1 and CDR2 sequences are MGHRA and YSYEKL. The CDR3, as DNA: TGCGCCAGCAGCCGAGAGGGGGCTAGCGGCTACAATGAGCAGTTCTTC. Translated: CASSREGASGYNEQFF.

This chain's CDR3 is CAWTTGVDEKLFF. The CDR3 coding sequence is TGTGCCTGGACGACAGGGGTAGACGAAAAACTGTTTTTT. The chain uses TRBV30 and TRBJ1-4, with TRBD1 identical over 8 bases. This CDR3 has 13 amino acids. J was trimmed by 8 bases and V by 4 bases; bases with no gene match: 6. Germline V lookup: CDR1 GTSNPN, CDR2 SVGIG (reference sequence).

The chain employs TRBV18 and TRBJ1-3; D unclear. The CDR3 extends over 12 amino acids. Germline CDR1 reads KGHSH; CDR2 reads LQKENI. V was shortened by 3 bases and J by 9 bases, with 9 bases between the two germline ends. The CDR3 sequence: CASSPLTGTIYF. DNA for the CDR3: TGTGCCAGCTCACCTCTCACGGGCACCATATATTTT. Variable domain in full (rest from reference TRBV18 and TRBJ1-3): NAGVMQNPRHLVRRRGQEARLRCSPMKGHSHVYWYRQLPEEGLKFMVYLQKENIIDESGMPKERFSAEFPKEGPSILRIQQVVRGDSAAYFCASSPLTGTIYFGEGSWLTVV.

With regard to this clone: This CDR3 is also generated by other DNA sequences in the sample. The rearrangement joins TRBV5-4 to TRBJ2-5, with D perhaps TRBD1 (6 bases). Germline values: CDR1 SGHNT, CDR2 YYREEE (reference sequence). The V gene lost 2 bases and the J gene lost 3 bases, with 14 bases spanning the gap. This CDR3 has 15 residues. The CDR3 protein is CASSLKGVGKETQYF. The CDR3 nucleotides are TGTGCCAGCAGCTTAAAGGGGGTGGGCAAAGAGACCCAGTACTTC.

This clone was detected only once. This chain joins TRBV15 and TRBJ2-5; 9 nucleotides agree with TRBD1. Germline trimming cut 5 bases from V and 3 bases from J; bases unmatched to any gene: 4. CDR1 is LNHNV, CDR2 YYDKDF, per germline (reference sequence). The CDR3 covers 14 residues. CDR3 in amino acids: CATSRDRVEETQYF. For the CDR3, the DNA is TGTGCCACCAGCCGGGACAGGGTGGAAGAGACCCAGTACTTC.

The chain couples TRBV28 to TRBJ1-1, with D unclear. Germline lookup yields CDR1 MDHEN and CDR2 SYDVKM. The V gene lost 5 bases and the J gene lost 7 bases, with 2 bases spanning the gap. The CDR3 has 9 amino acids. Written as DNA, the CDR3 is TGTGCCAGCAGTCGTGAAGCTTTCTTT. Translation: CASSREAFF.